The clone carrying this T cell receptor beta chain has more than one count but fewer than ten. What it binds is unknown. TCRdb re-called the reads with MiXCR, one entry per CDR3 protein. Among about 460,000 distinct CDR3 sequences, 10% to 12% were seen once, and the ten largest hold around 9.6%. These data belong to a study of T cell repertoires in cytomegalovirus infection. Study at large: Indications of both CMV infection and matching HLA type were provided by public TCR beta signatures.

Study results and caveats: Carriers of CMV and the relevant HLA type were discriminated by public TCR beta frequency. What dominated the ex vivo response were HLA-C-restricted CMV-specific TCR beta clonotypes.

Germline V gene sequence: CDR1 SQVTM, CDR2 ANQGSEA. This CDR3 comprises 11 residues. After removal of 5 bases from V and 4 bases from J, the junction contained 2 bases not matched to a gene. Sequenced sample: PBMCs. The chain uses TRBV29-1 and TRBJ2-7; 7 bases agree with TRBD1. This receptor was obtained from a human donor in good health (CMV status not recorded). Some clones in this sample may be carry-over from other donors' samples. The CDR3 spells CSVKGAYEQYF. The CDR3 DNA sequence: TGCAGCGTTAAGGGGGCGTACGAGCAGTACTTC.